Below, 25 T cell receptor beta chains from the same sample are listed, as sequenced in a study of control samples from healthy donors and cancer patients. Some clones are missing from TCRdb's copy, which holds only in-frame ones; the method was immunoSEQ multiplex PCR. The table records some 150,000 clones, less than 95% of them present only once. The sample consisted of blood. All receptors derive from a man between 18 and 35 years old in good health.

This sequence joins TRBV5-1 and TRBJ2-5; 8 nucleotides agree with TRBD2. CDR1 SGHRS and CDR2 YFSETQ come from the germline V gene. The J segment lost 1 base and the V segment lost 4 bases, leaving 6 bases of the junction unmatched. The CDR3 sequence is 15 residues long. The CDR3 protein is CASSRVAGTQETQYF. Written as DNA, the CDR3 is TGCGCCAGCAGCCGGGTAGCGGGGACCCAAGAGACCCAGTACTTC.

V is TRBV11-2 and J is TRBJ1-5; D gene uncertain. The germline V gene encodes CDR1 SGHAT and CDR2 FQNNGV. The CDR3 has 17 residues. The V end lost 0 bases, the J end lost 2 bases, and 14 bases lay between the germline ends. DNA for the CDR3: TGTGCCAGCAGCTTAGATGCGTGGAATGGGGGCAATCAGCCCCAGCATTTT. Its translation is CASSLDAWNGGNQPQHF.

The chain recombines TRBV18 with TRBJ1-4; D remains ambiguous. V shed 6 bases and J shed 8 bases, with 22 bases lying between them. The CDR3 is 16 amino acids. CDR1 KGHSH and CDR2 LQKENI come from the germline V gene. This CDR3 reads CASSPTMRPFAEKLFF. The CDR3 DNA is TGTGCCAGCTCCCCAACAATGCGGCCGTTTGCCGAAAAACTGTTTTTT.

The rearrangement links TRBV4-3 to TRBJ2-5; D perhaps matches TRBD1 (6 bases). The CDR3 spans 21 residues. Looked up from germline, CDR1 is LGHNA and CDR2 is YSLEER. V was trimmed by 0 bases and J by 4 bases, leaving 30 bases between them. In nucleotides, the CDR3 is TGCGCCAGCAGCCAAGATGAGTTGACAGGAGCGAATGAACTAATGGGAGAGACCCAGTACTTC. Translation gives CASSQDELTGANELMGETQYF.

The V gene is TRBV27, the J gene TRBJ2-7; 9 bases align to TRBD1. V lost 1 base and J lost 2; bases outside the gene matches: 12. Germline V gene sequence: CDR1 MNHEY, CDR2 SMNVEV (reference sequence). The CDR3 extends over 18 amino acids. This CDR3 is CASSLFVSGTGSTYEQYF. The CDR3 DNA sequence: TGTGCCAGCAGTTTATTTGTTTCCGGGACAGGGTCAACCTACGAGCAGTACTTC.

This chain uses TRBV4-2 with TRBJ2-7; 10 bases agree with TRBD2. After removal of 1 base from V and 0 bases from J, the junction contained 6 bases not matched to a gene. The CDR3 totals 17 residues. Germline values: CDR1 LGHNA, CDR2 YNFKEQ. The CDR3 nucleotides are TGTGCCAGCAGCCAAGTTTTCCTAGCGGGGGCCTCCTACGAGCAGTACTTC. It translates to CASSQVFLAGASYEQYF.

In its sample, this clone was seen once. This chain joins TRBV5-6 and TRBJ2-3; TRBD2 matches at 11 bases. Germline V CDR1 and CDR2: SGHDT, YYEEEE. V was clipped by 2 bases and J by 2 bases; unmatched bases: 7. The CDR3 sequence is 17 residues long. CDR3 sequence reads: CASSFPSGGPLTDTQYF. The CDR3 nucleotides are TGTGCCAGCAGCTTTCCTAGCGGGGGGCCTCTCACAGATACGCAGTATTTT.

CDR3 residues: CASSPGKTGQETQYF. Written as DNA, the CDR3 is TGCGCCAGCAGCCCCGGAAAGACAGGGCAAGAGACCCAGTACTTC. The J gene is TRBJ2-5, the V gene TRBV5-1, with 7 nucleotides matching TRBD1. The CDR3 contains 15 residues. CDR1 and CDR2 (germline): SGHRS, YFSETQ. With 4 bases clipped from V and 2 bases from J, the junction kept 8 bases outside the gene matches.

V usage is TRBV30 and J usage is TRBJ2-5; D remains unclear. The germline V gene has CDR1 GTSNPN and CDR2 SVGIG (reference sequence). V lost 0 bases and J lost 2, with 7 bases in between. This CDR3 contains 13 residues. CDR3 residues: CAWSVRLQETQYF. The CDR3 DNA is TGTGCCTGGAGTGTACGGCTACAAGAGACCCAGTACTTC.

The chain links TRBV19 to TRBJ2-7, with D possibly matching TRBD1 (6 bases). CDR1 is LNHDA and CDR2 is SQIVND in the germline V gene (reference sequence). There are 16 residues in the CDR3. Trimming stripped 4 bases from V and 0 bases from J, with 16 bases between. The CDR3 loop reads CASSTWTARSSYEQYF. CDR3 nucleotide sequence: TGTGCCAGTAGTACCTGGACAGCTAGAAGCTCCTACGAGCAGTACTTC.

V gene TRBV21-1 combines with J gene TRBJ1-6. TRBV21-1 is termed a pseudogene. This CDR3 contains 21 residues. CDR3 sequence (DNA): TGTGCCAGCATCATAGACCTAGGACTCTGGATAAGGAGCTCCTATAATTCACCCCTCCACTTT. As protein: CASIIDLGLWIRSSYNSPLHF.

The genes are TRBV29-1 and TRBJ2-5; the D call may be TRBD1 or TRBD2 (6 bases each). Trimming cost V 1 base and J 5 bases, with 14 bases left between them. The CDR3 consists of 14 residues. CDR1 SQVTM and CDR2 ANQGSEA come from the germline V gene. In DNA, the CDR3 is TGCAGCGTTGAAGGACTAGGGGGGTTGGAGACCCAGTACTTC. This gives the protein CSVEGLGGLETQYF.

The chain uses TRBV27 and TRBJ2-1; 11 nucleotides agree with TRBD2. This CDR3 spans 15 amino acids. Germline values: CDR1 MNHEY, CDR2 SMNVEV (reference sequence). V lost 7 bases to trimming and J lost 10 bases; unmatched junction nucleotides: 12. As DNA, the CDR3 is TGTGCCAGCAAATTTAGCGGGGGGGCCTCGGGAGAGCAGTTCTTC. This encodes CASKFSGGASGEQFF.

This rearrangement joins TRBV19 to TRBJ1-5; D is possibly TRBD1 (5 bases). V gave up 4 bases and J gave up 0 bases, with 10 bases separating them. This CDR3 contains 15 residues. Germline lookup yields CDR1 LNHDA and CDR2 SQIVND (reference sequence). Here the CDR3 DNA reads TGTGCCAGTAGTAAAGGGGAGGTTAGCAATCAGCCCCAGCATTTT. Amino acid sequence: CASSKGEVSNQPQHF.

This clone appeared once. The gene calls are TRBV7-9 and TRBJ2-7; D gene unclear. Germline-derived CDR1 and CDR2 are SEHNR and FQNEAQ (reference sequence). The CDR3 totals 13 residues. Trimming pared 5 bases from V and 9 bases from J, leaving 17 bases between. The CDR3 DNA reads as TGTGCCAGCAGCATCAGGCCCGAGTGGGGGCAGTACTTC. It translates to CASSIRPEWGQYF.

This CDR3 is CASSAQLGYEQFF. The CDR3 region has the DNA TGTGCCAGCAGCGCTCAGTTGGGGTATGAGCAGTTCTTC. The rearrangement links TRBV7-3 to TRBJ2-1; D is uncertain. Trimming cost V 5 bases and J 8 bases, with 13 bases left between them. Germline assignment: CDR1 SGHTA and CDR2 FQGTGA. The CDR3 extends over 13 amino acids.

V and J are TRBV7-8 and TRBJ1-2, with D perhaps TRBD1 (5 bases). V was shortened by 1 base and J by 0 bases, with 9 bases between the two germline ends. CDR3 length: 15 amino acids. Germline V lookup: CDR1 SGHVS, CDR2 FQNEAQ. CDR3 region: CASSLDRGANYGYTF. The CDR3 region has the DNA TGTGCCAGCAGCTTAGATAGGGGAGCTAACTATGGCTACACCTTC.

The chain has TRBV19 and TRBJ1-5; a weak D match, TRBD1 (5 bases). Trimming shortened V by 5 bases and J by 0 bases, and 14 bases separated the two germline ends. The CDR3 contains 16 residues. Germline V CDR1 and CDR2: LNHDA, SQIVND (reference sequence). The CDR3 DNA is TGTGCCAGTAGTCCTCGGGACCGAAATAGCAATCAGCCCCAGCATTTT. This translates into CASSPRDRNSNQPQHF.

The count of this clone is one. This rearrangement joins TRBV4-1 to TRBJ1-2, with TRBD1 matching over 9 bases. V trimming: 0 bases; J trimming: 7 bases; junction bases outside the gene matches: 6. CDR1 and CDR2 (germline): MGHRA, YSYEKL. This CDR3 is 15 amino acids long. The CDR3: CASSQEKGTGSGYTF. The CDR3 nucleotides are TGCGCCAGCAGCCAAGAAAAGGGGACAGGGAGTGGCTACACCTTC.

V gene TRBV7-6 combines with J gene TRBJ1-3; 8 nucleotides align to TRBD1. Germline CDR1 reads SGHVS; CDR2 reads FNYEAQ. V lost 4 bases and J lost 2; bases outside the gene matches: 7. The length of the CDR3 is 16 residues. CDR3 in DNA: TGTGCCAGCAGCTCCAGGACAGGGATGACTGGAAACACCATATATTTT. Translation gives CASSSRTGMTGNTIYF.

A single count supports this clone. The chain combines TRBV11-2 with TRBJ2-7, with D tentatively TRBD2 (5 bases). CDR3 length: 16 amino acids. Trimming shortened V by 1 base and J by 1 base, and 14 bases separated the two germline ends. Germline-derived CDR1 and CDR2 are SGHAT and FQNNGV. The CDR3 DNA reads as TGTGCCAGCAGCTTAGGAGCGGTGGAGGAATCCTACGAGCAGTACTTC. Translation: CASSLGAVEESYEQYF. The full variable domain, its missing parts supplied by reference TRBV11-2 and TRBJ2-7, is EAGVAQSPRYKIIEKRQSVAFWCNPISGHATLYWYQQILGQGPKLLIQFQNNGVVDDSQLPKDRFSAERLKGVDSTLKIQPAKLEDSAVYLCASSLGAVEESYEQYFGPGTRLTVT.

The gene calls are TRBV11-2 and TRBJ2-7, with D maybe TRBD1 (6 bases). V dropped 6 bases and J dropped 4 bases, with 10 bases sitting between them. Germline CDR1 SGHAT, CDR2 FQNNGV. The CDR3 loop spans 12 amino acids. This chain's CDR3 is CASSQGGYEQYF. The CDR3 DNA reads as TGTGCCAGCAGTCAAGGGGGTTACGAGCAGTACTTC.

This clone was seen once. V and J are TRBV10-3 and TRBJ2-1, with D perhaps matching TRBD2 (6 bases). The CDR3 is made up of 15 amino acids. V lost 4 bases to trimming and J lost 3 bases, with 13 bases between them. Germline assignment: CDR1 ENHRY and CDR2 SYGVKD. The chain's CDR3 is CAISATGTHYNEQFF. The CDR3 coding sequence is TGTGCCATCAGTGCGACCGGGACTCACTACAATGAGCAGTTCTTC.

The chain recombines TRBV7-9 with TRBJ2-2; TRBD2 agrees at 7 bases. Germline lookup yields CDR1 SEHNR and CDR2 FQNEAQ (reference sequence). The CDR3 sequence is 14 residues long. J was trimmed by 4 bases and V by 7 bases; bases with no gene match: 6. The CDR3 DNA is TGTGCCAGCACGATGGGGGAGGGCACCGGGGAGCTGTTTTTT. Translated: CASTMGEGTGELFF.

This clone was seen just once. This rearrangement joins TRBV19 to TRBJ2-4; D unresolved. The CDR3 has 15 amino acids. CDR1 and CDR2 (germline): LNHDA, SQIVND (reference sequence). Trimming took off 3 bases at V and 2 bases at J, with 11 bases between the two ends. CDR3: CASSIFRTSKNIQYF. The CDR3 coding sequence is TGTGCCAGTAGTATTTTCAGGACGTCCAAAAACATTCAGTACTTC.